This T cell receptor beta chain was identified during a study of shared clonotypes between healthy human individuals. Donors comprised only Caucasian adults living in Nashville, Tennessee. The V gene lost 2 bases and the J gene lost 5 bases, with 21 bases spanning the gap. The CDR3 has 17 residues. Germline-derived CDR1 and CDR2 are MNHEY and SMNVEV (reference sequence). The assay was immunoSEQ multiplex PCR, and TCRdb's table has in-frame clones only and misses some. This sample carries 470,000 or so clones, around 85% of them seen once, and the ten largest clones take 9.5% to 15%. The sample taken for sequencing was PBMCs. This receptor was identified in a woman aged 40 to 55 in good health. Some clones in this sample may be carry-over from other donors' samples. This chain joins TRBV27 and TRBJ2-5, with D possibly being TRBD2 (6 bases). The CDR3 loop reads CASSLRFRERGRETQYF. Here the CDR3 DNA reads TGTGCCAGCAGTTTAAGGTTTCGGGAGAGGGGTCGGGAGACCCAGTACTTC.